This T cell receptor (beta chain) originates from a study of T cell repertoires in cytomegalovirus infection. Note on this clonotype: Its antigen is currently unknown.

In germline, CDR1 is SGHVS, CDR2 FQNEAQ. With 1 base removed from V and 2 bases from J, the gap between germline ends came to 12 bases. The CDR3 runs to 16 residues. TCRdb reanalysed the reads using MiXCR and keeps one entry per CDR3 protein. In the table there are hundreds of thousands of distinct CDR3 sequences, over 25% of which are singletons. The TCR originated in a human donor in good health (CMV status not recorded). Some clones in this sample may be carry-over from other donors' samples. The chain joins TRBV7-8 to TRBJ1-3, with D tentatively TRBD1 (5 bases). Sample: cultured CD8+ T cells from PBMCs, taken from culture after CMV antigen stimulation. The CDR3 spells CASSLGEGTAGNTIYF. For the CDR3, the DNA is TGTGCCAGCAGCTTAGGGGAGGGGACCGCTGGAAACACCATATATTTT.